This T cell receptor beta chain appears in the sequencing data of a study of TIL therapy for anti-PD-1-resistant metastatic lung cancer. Noted time point: pre-treatment sample, taken before nivolumab and TIL therapy. Germline V gives CDR1 LNHNV, CDR2 YYDKDF (reference sequence). The V gene end was trimmed by 3 bases and the J gene end by 0 bases; junction bases not matched to a gene: 4. This CDR3 spans 15 amino acids. Sequencing used immunoSEQ v3. Measured with immunoSEQ multiplex PCR; TCRdb has only the in-frame clones, and not every one. The sample has about 60,000 clones; about 69% are singletons. V gene TRBV15 combines with J gene TRBJ2-7, with 8 positions matching TRBD1. Source: blood, taken at baseline. The receptor was derived from a person aged 25 to 80 with non-small cell lung cancer. The CDR3 reads CATSRRQGPSYEQYF. In DNA form, the CDR3 reads TGTGCCACCAGCAGGAGACAGGGGCCCTCCTACGAGCAGTACTTC.